The subject of this entry is one T cell receptor beta chain. The antigen it recognizes is unknown. No clone much larger than this one lies a single base away; base qualities are absent. The immunoSEQ Assay, a bias-controlled multiplex PCR, was used to amplify TCRbeta CDR3 regions from genomic DNA. Turning to the authors' computational methods: Nucleated cell counts per sample were estimated from amplification of reference gene primers within the assay. To quantify the absolute abundance of each unique TCRbeta CDR3 rearrangement, sequence reads were collapsed and filtered. For each sample, productive Simpson clonality was calculated as the square root of Simpson's diversity index across productive rearrangements. TCRdb's version of the immuneACCESS table is confined to in-frame rearrangements and falls short of the full clone set. An unresolved V gene accounts for under half of the shortfall where checked; the remainder is of unknown origin. That table supplies the V and J calls and clone size; D and trimming were determined from the DNA. The sample table shows about 110,000 clones, and about two thirds are seen once. Approximately 0.87% of the sample rests with the top ten.

The data stem from a study of blood T cell repertoires in COVID-19 (dated by TCRdb to 2018 to 2021). Study-wide context: Samples from collaborators originated in the United States, Italy and Spain and spanned both the acute and convalescent phases of COVID-19. Samples were obtained from the ongoing ImmuneRACE study (first 160 participants) and from 1,254 subjects provided by 6 global collaborators. Subjects who had been exposed to COVID-19, were actively infected with it, or had recovered from it provided the deeply sampled blood TCRbeta repertoires that made up the dataset. Nearly every sample came with metadata listing a de-identified subject ID, COVID-19 status, age in years and sex. The prospective study material was composed of cDNA or gDNA derived from T cells, B-cell-depleted T cells, or PBMCs. Where available, HLA class I and class II types were obtained from metadata supplied by the sample provider rather than from assay-based typing. The repertoires were made available in a free public database intended to serve as a resource for research on the immune response to SARS-CoV-2.

The collaborating institutions used their own protocols to collect whole blood in K2EDTA tubes. For TCRbeta analysis, collaborators shipped samples in one of three forms: frozen whole blood, isolated PBMCs, or DNA extracted from either of those sample types. What the work shows at the level of the full study, not this receptor alone: The quantity of clinical and demographic metadata differed by source and by participant and was supplied without curation.

From the cysteine up to the phenylalanine, the CDR3 has a length of 14 residues. Here the CDR3 DNA is all that survives: 42 bases in frame from base 1. After removal of 3 bases from V and 7 bases from J, the junction retains 3 bases not matched to a gene. Looking up the germline V gene yields CDR1 SGHDT and CDR2 YYEEEE. The clonotype was recovered from a human donor with acute or convalescent COVID-19. The donor label of this sample is uncertain. The V and J segments used are TRBV5-6 and TRBJ1-6, and 8 junctional nucleotides match TRBD1. Sequenced: peripheral blood. This receptor carries the CDR3 CASSSDRENSPLHF. The nucleotide sequence is given as TGTGCCAGCAGCTCGGACAGGGAGAATTCACCCCTCCACTTT.